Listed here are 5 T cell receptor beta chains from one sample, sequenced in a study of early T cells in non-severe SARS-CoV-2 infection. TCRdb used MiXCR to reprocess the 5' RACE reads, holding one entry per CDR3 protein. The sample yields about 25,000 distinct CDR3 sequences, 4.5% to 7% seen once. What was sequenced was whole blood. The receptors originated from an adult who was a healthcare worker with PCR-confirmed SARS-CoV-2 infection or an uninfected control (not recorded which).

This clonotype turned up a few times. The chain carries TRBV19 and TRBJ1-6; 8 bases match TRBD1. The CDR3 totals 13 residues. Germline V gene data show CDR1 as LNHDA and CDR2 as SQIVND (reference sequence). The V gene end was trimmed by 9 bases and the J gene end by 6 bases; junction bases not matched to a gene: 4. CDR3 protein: CASSTGVNSPLHF. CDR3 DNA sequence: TGTGCCAGCTCGACAGGGGTTAATTCACCCCTCCACTTT.

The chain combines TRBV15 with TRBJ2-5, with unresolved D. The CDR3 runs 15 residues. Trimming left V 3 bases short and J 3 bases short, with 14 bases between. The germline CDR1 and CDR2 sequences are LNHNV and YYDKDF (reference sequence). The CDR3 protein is CATSRDENQKETQYF. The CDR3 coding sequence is TGTGCCACCAGCAGGGACGAGAACCAGAAAGAGACCCAGTACTTC.

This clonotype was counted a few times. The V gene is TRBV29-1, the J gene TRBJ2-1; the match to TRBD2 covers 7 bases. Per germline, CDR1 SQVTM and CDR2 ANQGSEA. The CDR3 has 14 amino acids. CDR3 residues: CTIGAGSSYNEQFF. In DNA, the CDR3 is TGCACCATAGGAGCGGGGAGCTCCTACAATGAGCAGTTCTTC.

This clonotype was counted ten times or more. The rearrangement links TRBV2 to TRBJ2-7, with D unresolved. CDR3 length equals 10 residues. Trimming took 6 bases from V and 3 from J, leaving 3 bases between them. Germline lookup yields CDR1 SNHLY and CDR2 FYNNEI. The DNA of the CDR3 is TGTGCCAGCAGAAACTACGAGCAGTACTTC. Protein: CASRNYEQYF.

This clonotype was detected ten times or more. As DNA, the CDR3 is TGTGCCTCCCTCGTCCAGGGCTCTGGGGCCAACGTCCTGACTTTC. Its protein product is CASLVQGSGANVLTF. The V call is TRBV12-3 or TRBV12-4, the J call TRBJ2-6; D is possibly TRBD1 (5 bases). The length of the CDR3 is 15 residues. Trimming cost V 11 bases and J 0 bases, with 14 bases left between them.